This TCR beta chain came from a study of blood T cell repertoires in COVID-19. Sequencing used immunoSEQ multiplex PCR; TCRdb keeps in-frame clones, though not all of them. The sample has 360,000 or so clones; around nine tenths are singletons. This clone was recorded only once. The V gene's germline CDR1 is ENHRY and CDR2 SYGVKD. The CDR3 spans 15 residues. Trimming cost V 3 bases and J 3 bases, with 15 bases left between them. The chain combines TRBV10-3 with TRBJ2-7; tentatively, D is TRBD2 (5 bases). Sequencing was done on a sample of PBMCs or T cells enriched from blood (not recorded which). This TCR was sampled from a woman aged 25 to 39 who had been exposed to COVID-19. This CDR3 reads CAISDGGSGSYEQYF. In DNA form, the CDR3 reads TGTGCCATCAGTGATGGCGGGTCGGGAAGCTACGAGCAGTACTTC.